What follows is one T cell receptor beta chain and its context. The table came from immunoSEQ multiplex PCR; TCRdb's copy has only in-frame clones and leaves some out. In the table there are around 97,000 clones, around 90% of which are singletons. This entry is derived from a study of blood T cell repertoires in COVID-19. About the study: In each case, the material was cDNA or gDNA derived from T cells, B-cell-depleted T cells, or PBMCs.

Sequences were obtained from peripheral blood. The TCR originated in a human donor in a cohort sampled during active COVID-19.

Written as DNA, the CDR3 is TGTGCCAGCAGCTTTCTCGGGTTTGAACGCACAGATACGCAGTATTTT. Protein: CASSFLGFERTDTQYF. V and J are TRBV5-8 and TRBJ2-3, with D hard to call. V gave up 2 bases and J gave up 1 base, with 14 bases separating them. Germline V lookup: CDR1 SGHTS, CDR2 YDEGEE. The CDR3 runs 16 residues.